A single sample is the source of the 20 T cell receptor beta chains below, sequenced in a study of T-cell memory formation after mild COVID-19 (TCRdb year 2021). Libraries were built with 5' RACE. Sequencing was performed on an Illumina NovaSeq 6000. In TCRdb, the public reads were trimmed at Q25 with fastp and aligned with MiXCR, with productive beta chains retained. Rows matching on CDR3 protein sequence are summarized as one entry with the most common DNA and genes. This sample gives tens of thousands of distinct CDR3 sequences in total; 16% of them show up just once. 30% to 35% of the sample lies in the top ten. The material sequenced was PBMCs or a T cell subset sorted from them (not recorded which). Receptors originate from an adult woman who had mild COVID-19 (a few samples of this study predate the infection). The sample titles of this study are shuffled in the database, so cell type and time point are left out; the donor was told from shared clones.

The table lists this clonotype with a few counts. The V gene is TRBV5-1, the J gene TRBJ2-6, with TRBD1 identical over 7 bases. Germline V gene lookup returns CDR1 SGHRS and CDR2 YFSETQ. The CDR3 extends over 16 amino acids. V was clipped by 5 bases and J by 0 bases; unmatched bases: 5. The CDR3 region has the DNA TGCGCCAGCAGGCCTCCAGGGGGCTCTGGGGCCAACGTCCTGACTTTC. It is translated as CASRPPGGSGANVLTF.

This clonotype turned up a few times. This chain connects TRBV4-1 to TRBJ2-5; 12 bases agree with TRBD2. Trimming cost V 1 base and J 4 bases; bases outside gene matches: 7. Per germline, CDR1 MGHRA and CDR2 YSYEKL. This CDR3 region has 17 residues. CDR3 bases: TGCGCCAGCAGCCAAGTTCTAATGACTAGCGGGGGAGAGACCCAGTACTTC. Translating it yields CASSQVLMTSGGETQYF.

The chain is built from TRBV27 and TRBJ2-7; tentatively, D is TRBD1 or TRBD2 (5 bases each). The germline gives CDR1 MNHEY, CDR2 SMNVEV (reference sequence). The CDR3 sequence is 15 residues long. The V gene lost 2 bases and the J gene lost 4 bases, with 15 bases spanning the gap. CDR3 bases: TGTGCCAGCAGTTTACGAGGGGCCGGAATTTACGAGCAGTACTTC. Translated: CASSLRGAGIYEQYF.

This clonotype was seen a few times. The chain employs TRBV27 and TRBJ2-4; 9 nucleotides match TRBD1. The V gene end was trimmed by 5 bases and the J gene end by 2 bases; junction bases not matched to a gene: 1. This CDR3 has 14 residues. Germline values: CDR1 MNHEY, CDR2 SMNVEV (reference sequence). CDR3 DNA sequence: TGTGCCAGCAGTAACAGGGGGCCCAAAAACATTCAGTACTTC. Translation gives CASSNRGPKNIQYF.

This sequence joins TRBV9 and TRBJ2-1; possible D gene TRBD2, 6 bases. The length of the CDR3 is 13 residues. The germline V gene encodes CDR1 SGDLS and CDR2 YYNGEE. The V end lost 3 bases, the J end lost 4 bases, and 8 bases lay between the germline ends. The DNA for the CDR3 is TGTGCCAGCAGCGGGGGAGGTTACAATGAGCAGTTCTTC. This encodes CASSGGGYNEQFF.

The table lists this clonotype with a few counts. The rearrangement joins TRBV2 to TRBJ2-7, with TRBD2 as a possible D gene (6 bases). The V gene's germline CDR1 is SNHLY and CDR2 FYNNEI. The V end lost 6 bases, the J end lost 5 bases, and 17 bases lay between the germline ends. The CDR3 is made up of 14 amino acids. The DNA for the CDR3 is TGTGCCAGCAGCTCGGGAGTGGGGCGCCACGAGCAGTACTTC. Protein product: CASSSGVGRHEQYF. Based on the CDR3 plus reference TRBV2 and TRBJ2-7, the full variable domain is EPEVTQTPSHQVTQMGQEVILRCVPISNHLYFYWYRQILGQKVEFLVSFYNNEISEKSEIFDDQFSVERPDGSNFTLKIRSTKLEDSAMYFCASSSGVGRHEQYFGPGTRLTVT.

This clonotype turned up a few times. The chain recombines TRBV7-9 with TRBJ2-7; TRBD2 matches 7 bases. The length of the CDR3 is 15 residues. V lost 0 bases and J lost 3; bases outside the gene matches: 5. From germline, CDR1 is SEHNR and CDR2 FQNEAQ (reference sequence). The CDR3 protein is CASSLARAGLYEQYF. The CDR3 bases are TGTGCCAGCAGCTTAGCAAGAGCGGGGCTCTACGAGCAGTACTTC.

This clonotype was seen a few times. CDR3 loop: CASSFILAGATDTQYF. CDR3 bases: TGTGCCAGCAGTTTCATTCTAGCGGGGGCTACAGATACGCAGTATTTT. The J gene is TRBJ2-3, the V gene TRBV12-3 or TRBV12-4, with 10 bases matching TRBD2. The CDR3 length is 16 residues. The ends lost 3 bases at V and 3 bases at J; junction bases unmatched: 6.

The chain joins TRBV5-8 to TRBJ2-7; D gene unclear. Germline V gene sequence: CDR1 SGHTS, CDR2 YDEGEE. This CDR3 is built from 13 residues. Trimming took off 0 bases at V and 2 bases at J, with 6 bases between the two ends. CDR3 DNA: TGTGCCAGCAGCTTGGATGTGACCTACGAGCAGTACTTC. Its protein is CASSLDVTYEQYF.

J is TRBJ2-7 and V is TRBV19; weak D call: TRBD2 (6 bases). V lost 4 bases and J lost 5, with 9 bases in between. The CDR3 runs 12 residues. Germline V gene data show CDR1 as LNHDA and CDR2 as SQIVND (reference sequence). The CDR3 DNA sequence: TGTGCCAGTAGTAGGCGGGACGACGAGCAGTACTTC. Protein: CASSRRDDEQYF.

In this sample, this clonotype turned up a few times. V usage is TRBV6-5 and J usage is TRBJ2-3; D is perhaps TRBD1 (5 bases). The V end was cut by 7 bases, the J end by 5 bases, with 25 bases between. Germline loops: CDR1 MNHEY, CDR2 SVGAGI. The CDR3 totals 17 residues. This CDR3 is CASTQAGSRVGVDTQYF. The CDR3 DNA reads TGTGCCAGCACCCAAGCCGGCAGCAGGGTTGGGGTAGATACGCAGTATTTT.

This clonotype was found a few times. The rearrangement uses TRBV7-9 and TRBJ2-7, with D tentatively TRBD1 or TRBD2 (5 bases each). The CDR3 is 13 amino acids. Per germline, CDR1 SEHNR and CDR2 FQNEAQ (reference sequence). Trimming took off 0 bases at V and 5 bases at J, with 8 bases between the two ends. In DNA, the CDR3 is TGTGCCAGCAGCTTAGCGAGGGGAGACGAGCAGTACTTC. Protein: CASSLARGDEQYF.

This clonotype was seen ten or more times. The V gene is TRBV7-9, the J gene TRBJ2-7; 9 bases agree with TRBD1. This CDR3 spans 14 amino acids. CDR1 SEHNR and CDR2 FQNEAQ come from the germline V gene (reference sequence). V gave up 5 bases and J gave up 6 bases; unmatched junction bases: 8. This chain's CDR3 is CASSPGTGILEQYF. As DNA, the CDR3 is TGTGCCAGCAGCCCCGGGACAGGGATTCTCGAGCAGTACTTC. The full variable domain, in which reference TRBV7-9 and TRBJ2-7 provide the parts outside the CDR3, is DTGVSQNPRHKITKRGQNVTFRCDPISEHNRLYWYRQTLGQGPEFLTYFQNEAQLEKSRLLSDRFSAERPKGSFSTLEIQRTEQGDSAMYLCASSPGTGILEQYFGPGTRLTVT.

This clonotype has just a few counts. The chain is built from TRBV7-3 and TRBJ2-2; D remains unclear. The CDR3 totals 18 residues. The germline gives CDR1 SGHTA, CDR2 FQGTGA. V was pared by 2 bases and J by 0 bases, with 16 bases between. CDR3 loop: CASSLRASELSNTGELFF. CDR3 bases: TGTGCCAGCAGCTTACGAGCCTCAGAACTCTCGAACACCGGGGAGCTGTTTTTT.

This clonotype was observed a few times. This chain joins TRBV12-3 or TRBV12-4 and TRBJ2-3, with D unresolved. The length of the CDR3 is 15 residues. The V gene lost 6 bases and the J gene lost 2 bases, with 15 bases spanning the gap. CDR3 region: CASSPVTAHTDTQYF. CDR3 sequence (DNA): TGTGCCAGCAGCCCTGTTACAGCGCACACAGATACGCAGTATTTT.

V and J are TRBV27 and TRBJ1-2; D gene ambiguous. CDR1 and CDR2 (germline): MNHEY, SMNVEV (reference sequence). CDR3 size: 15 residues. Trimming left V 5 bases short and J 3 bases short, with 16 bases between. CDR3 region: CASSPRTVTYYGYTF. CDR3 bases: TGTGCCAGCAGTCCCCGGACGGTAACGTACTATGGCTACACCTTC.

This clonotype was recorded a few times. The chain uses TRBV3-1 and TRBJ2-3; tentatively, D is TRBD2 (6 bases). From germline, CDR1 is LGHDT and CDR2 YNNKEL (reference sequence). This CDR3 region has 15 residues. With 0 bases removed from V and 6 bases from J, the gap between germline ends came to 13 bases. The DNA for the CDR3 is TGTGCCAGCAGCCAAGATACTAGCCATTGGGATACGCAGTATTTT. This gives the protein CASSQDTSHWDTQYF.

This clonotype occurred many times. The chain is built from TRBV12-3 or TRBV12-4 and TRBJ2-7; possible D gene TRBD1, 6 bases. This CDR3 comprises 12 residues. V lost 4 bases and J lost 6, with 10 bases in between. In nucleotides, the CDR3 is TGTGCCAGCAGTTCAACAGGGTGCGAGCAGTACTTC. Protein sequence: CASSSTGCEQYF.

V is TRBV27 and J is TRBJ2-2; 9 bases fit TRBD2. The germline CDR1 and CDR2 sequences are MNHEY and SMNVEV (reference sequence). This CDR3 has 16 amino acids. With 4 bases clipped from V and 2 bases from J, the junction kept 5 bases outside the gene matches. CDR3 protein: CASSSGLAVNTGELFF. The CDR3 DNA follows: TGTGCCAGCAGTTCGGGACTAGCAGTTAACACCGGGGAGCTGTTTTTT.

This clonotype ranks as medium-sized. V is TRBV6-5 and J is TRBJ2-7, with 7 bases aligning to TRBD2. CDR3 length equals 13 residues. With V trimmed by 8 bases and J by 2 bases, 6 bases remained unmatched. Germline CDR1 and CDR2: MNHEY and SVGAGI. Here the CDR3 DNA reads TGTGCCAGCCAGCTCGGGAGGCCCTACGAGCAGTACTTC. This gives the protein CASQLGRPYEQYF.